The present entry profiles one TCR beta chain with its context. The data originate from a study of blood T cell repertoires in COVID-19. Study context: Specimens from acute and convalescent COVID-19 originated in the United States, Italy and Spain. From T cells, B-cell-depleted T cells, or PBMCs came the material, which was cDNA or gDNA.

CDR3 length: 15 amino acids. V dropped 5 bases and J dropped 4; count of bases not matched to a gene: 7. Germline V gives CDR1 MNHEY, CDR2 SMNVEV (reference sequence). In the authors' methods: Reference gene primer amplification gave estimated nucleated cell counts. Only in-frame clones appear in the TCRdb table, and some are missing; sequencing was by immunoSEQ multiplex PCR. The DNA was the basis for D and trimming; V, J and clone size are from that table. The sample includes roughly 250,000 clones, approximately 90% of them seen just once. The clonotype originates from a middle-aged woman who had recovered from COVID-19. The sample consisted of peripheral blood. The chain joins TRBV27 to TRBJ2-2; 7 bases map to TRBD2. The CDR3 nucleotides read TGTGCCAGCAGTAAGGTGGGAGGGGTCACCGGGGAGCTGTTTTTT. It yields the protein CASSKVGGVTGELFF.